Following are 30 T cell receptor beta chains from one sample sequenced in a study of blood T cells in healthy people across ages. PCR was performed a second time for roughly 7 to 12 cycles using a sample-barcoded 5' primer and a J-beta primer mix. TCRdb independently ran MiXCR on the 5' RACE reads; one entry per CDR3 protein. The sample lists under 2,000,000 distinct CDR3 sequences, approximately 50% occurring once. Material: blood. These receptor sequences come from a woman aged 35 to 49 in good health.

V and J are TRBV20-1 and TRBJ2-5, with 11 bases aligning to TRBD2. Germline V gene data show CDR1 as DFQATT and CDR2 as SNEGSKA (reference sequence). CDR3 length: 17 residues. V lost 1 base, J lost 5 bases, and 12 bases stayed unmatched. The CDR3 bases are TGCAGTGCTAGAGTGAAGATAGCGGGGGGGCTTTTGGAGACCCAGTACTTC. Translating it yields CSARVKIAGGLLETQYF.

This clonotype appeared a single time. The V call is TRBV4-2, the J call TRBJ1-2; 7 bases are a match to TRBD1. J was trimmed by 0 bases and V by 3 bases; bases with no gene match: 7. Germline V gene lookup returns CDR1 LGHNA and CDR2 YNFKEQ. This CDR3 comprises 16 residues. The CDR3 DNA follows: TGTGCCAGCAGCCACTTAGGGGGCCGCCCTAACTATGGCTACACCTTC. Amino acid sequence: CASSHLGGRPNYGYTF.

The gene calls are TRBV7-9 and TRBJ1-2; a possible D gene is TRBD1 (6 bases). Germline lookup yields CDR1 SEHNR and CDR2 FQNEAQ (reference sequence). Trimming took off 1 base at V and 4 bases at J, with 16 bases between the two ends. This CDR3 is 16 amino acids long. The CDR3 DNA reads as TGTGCCAGCAGCTTAGTTCCGGGGGGCTCCGTCTATGGCTACACCTTC. This encodes CASSLVPGGSVYGYTF.

Comment on this clonotype: At one end the junction does not follow the germline gene, possibly because of a read error. The chain combines TRBV11-1 with TRBJ2-1; 9 nucleotides line up with TRBD2. The better agreement between TRBJ2-7 and the DNA end casts doubt on the J call. CDR1 is SGHAT, CDR2 FQDESV, per germline (reference sequence). The CDR3 consists of 15 residues. In DNA, the CDR3 is TGTGCCAGCAGCTTAGAGGCTAGCGGGGCCTACAAGCAGTACTTC. Its translation: CASSLEASGAYKQYF.

The chain links TRBV19 to TRBJ2-1; TRBD2 aligns across 7 bases. CDR3 length: 17 amino acids. CDR1 is LNHDA and CDR2 is SQIVND in the germline V gene (reference sequence). Unmatched junction bases numbered 9, after V lost 0 bases and J lost 4 bases. CDR3 in DNA: TGTGCCAGTAGTATAGATCGCGTCGGCGGGGGATACAATGAGCAGTTCTTC. Protein sequence: CASSIDRVGGGYNEQFF.

V usage is TRBV25-1 and J usage is TRBJ2-1; tentative D call: TRBD1 (6 bases). V lost 5 bases, J lost 7 bases, and 15 bases lay in between. The CDR3 covers 14 residues. The germline gives CDR1 MGHDK, CDR2 SYGVNS. Here the CDR3 reads CASSRAGTQNEQFF. The DNA of the CDR3 is TGTGCCAGCAGTAGGGCCGGGACACAGAATGAGCAGTTCTTC.

The gene calls are TRBV4-3 and TRBJ2-5; 11 bases agree with TRBD1. The germline CDR1 and CDR2 sequences are LGHNA and YSLEER. After removal of 5 bases from V and 4 bases from J, the junction contained 6 bases not matched to a gene. This CDR3 comprises 15 residues. In nucleotides, the CDR3 is TGCGCCAGCAGCGAAGCCGGGACAGGGGGAGAGACCCAGTACTTC. Translated: CASSEAGTGGETQYF.

The count of this clonotype is one. This sequence joins TRBV28 and TRBJ1-2; 7 nucleotides line up with TRBD1. Trimming took 4 bases from V and 5 from J; bases not matched to a gene: 10. Germline assignment: CDR1 MDHEN and CDR2 SYDVKM. The CDR3 runs 15 residues. CDR3 nucleotides: TGTGCCAGCAGTTCGGGGACAGTTCGGGGTTATGGCTACACCTTC. The encoded protein is CASSSGTVRGYGYTF.

At least ten counts were recorded for this clonotype. This chain joins TRBV7-2 and TRBJ2-3; D gene uncertain. This CDR3 is 12 amino acids long. Looked up from germline, CDR1 is SGHTA and CDR2 is FQGNSA. Trimming left V 5 bases short and J 2 bases short, with 5 bases between. The CDR3 is CASSPFTDTQYF. Here the CDR3 DNA reads TGTGCCAGCAGCCCCTTCACAGATACGCAGTATTTT.

This clonotype was seen a handful of times. The chain is built from TRBV7-2 and TRBJ2-1; D gene unclear. V dropped 4 bases and J dropped 13 bases, with 17 bases sitting between them. Per the germline V gene, CDR1 is SGHTA and CDR2 is FQGNSA. The CDR3 loop spans 13 amino acids. This CDR3 is CASSYSLLAEQFF. DNA for the CDR3: TGTGCCAGCAGCTACTCTTTATTGGCAGAACAGTTCTTC.

The CDR3 DNA sequence: TGTGCCAGCTCACCCGTTTTGGTTGGAACCTACGAGCAGTACTTC. It yields the protein CASSPVLVGTYEQYF. The chain combines TRBV18 with TRBJ2-7, with D unclear. Germline values: CDR1 KGHSH, CDR2 LQKENI. The CDR3 has 15 residues. The V and J ends lost 3 bases and 2 bases respectively, with 14 bases between them. The full variable domain, in which reference TRBV18 and TRBJ2-7 provide the parts outside the CDR3, is NAGVMQNPRHLVRRRGQEARLRCSPMKGHSHVYWYRQLPEEGLKFMVYLQKENIIDESGMPKERFSAEFPKEGPSILRIQQVVRGDSAAYFCASSPVLVGTYEQYFGPGTRLTVT.

The chain carries TRBV28 and TRBJ2-3, with 10 bases matching TRBD1. Germline-derived CDR1 and CDR2 are MDHEN and SYDVKM. The V and J ends lost 5 bases and 5 bases, in that order; junction bases with no gene match: 7. CDR3 length: 15 amino acids. The CDR3 loop is CASSTRTGGLDTQYF. CDR3 in DNA: TGTGCCAGCAGTACTCGGACAGGGGGATTAGATACGCAGTATTTT.

The J gene is TRBJ2-5, the V gene TRBV3-1; D not certain. This CDR3 has 15 residues. CDR1 is LGHDT and CDR2 is YNNKEL in the germline V gene (reference sequence). Between the trimmed V and J ends, which lost 1 base and 1 base, there was a span of 10 bases. The CDR3 region has the DNA TGTGCCAGCAGCCAAGTTATCGGCAGCCAAGAGACCCAGTACTTC. Translating gives CASSQVIGSQETQYF.

The chain couples TRBV6-2 or TRBV6-3 to TRBJ1-2, with D possibly being TRBD1 (6 bases). The CDR3 has 19 residues. V was pared by 7 bases and J by 1 base, with 28 bases between. Looked up from germline, CDR1 is MNHEY and CDR2 is SVGEGT. The CDR3 region has the DNA TGTGCCAGCATCCACAACCCCTTTGGTTCGTCAGGGGATAACTATGGCTACACCTTC. Its protein is CASIHNPFGSSGDNYGYTF.

This chain links TRBV6-5 with TRBJ2-4; 8 bases line up with TRBD1. The better agreement between TRBJ2-7 and the DNA end casts doubt on the J call. This CDR3 has 13 residues. The germline CDR1 and CDR2 sequences are MNHEY and SVGAGI. CDR3 in DNA: TGTGCCAGCTATTGGACAGGGATCTACGAGCAGTACTTC. Translating gives CASYWTGIYEQYF.

The CDR3 bases are TGTGCCAGCAGTGAAGTCGAAGCGGGACCCCCGAGTGGCTACACCTTC. It encodes CASSEVEAGPPSGYTF. The chain combines TRBV6-1 with TRBJ1-2; a possible D gene is TRBD1 (5 bases). Germline CDR1 and CDR2: MNHNS and SASEGT. Trimming removed 1 base at V and 7 bases at J, with 19 bases between. The CDR3 consists of 16 residues.

This clonotype occurred a few times. The chain links TRBV20-1 to TRBJ2-3; D remains unclear. The V end was cut by 5 bases, the J end by 4 bases, with 10 bases between. The germline V gene encodes CDR1 DFQATT and CDR2 SNEGSKA (reference sequence). The CDR3 extends over 12 amino acids. The CDR3 reads CSAFDWADTQYF. The CDR3, as DNA: TGCAGTGCTTTCGATTGGGCAGATACGCAGTATTTT.

This clonotype has ten or more counts. V and J are TRBV7-9 and TRBJ1-2; a possible D gene is TRBD1 (5 bases). The CDR3 sequence is 13 residues long. In germline, CDR1 is SEHNR, CDR2 FQNEAQ (reference sequence). Deletions cut 5 bases from V and 7 bases from J, with 14 bases between. The CDR3 bases are TGTGCCAGCAGCGGGACCTTGGCGGGTGGCTACACCTTC. It encodes CASSGTLAGGYTF.

Only one count was recorded for this clonotype. This may arise from a read error, as a much more abundant clone is one base away. The chain carries TRBV9 and TRBJ1-2; TRBD1 might be the D (5 bases). The germline CDR1 and CDR2 sequences are SGDLS and YYNGEE. The V and J ends lost 0 bases and 8 bases respectively, with 8 bases between them. CDR3 size: 12 residues. The DNA for the CDR3 is TGTGCCAGCAGCGTAGATGGGGACGGCTACACCTTC. Residues: CASSVDGDGYTF.

The chain uses TRBV5-6 and TRBJ1-4; D uncertain. This CDR3 is built from 12 residues. Trimming took 1 base from V and 10 from J, leaving 8 bases between them. Germline V lookup: CDR1 SGHDT, CDR2 YYEEEE. CDR3 in DNA: TGTGCCAGCAGCTTGAATGCGGGAAAACTGTTTTTT. Translation gives CASSLNAGKLFF. The variable domain in full, completed from reference TRBV5-6 and TRBJ1-4, reads DAGVTQSPTHLIKTRGQQVTLRCSPKSGHDTVSWYQQALGQGPQFIFQYYEEEERQRGNFPDRFSGHQFPNYSSELNVNALLLGDSALYLCASSLNAGKLFFGSGTQLSVL.

CDR3 in DNA: TGTGCCACCAGTGATTTGCGGAGCGGGGGGGCGGGAGATACGCAGTATTTT. Encoded protein: CATSDLRSGGAGDTQYF. The chain is built from TRBV24-1 and TRBJ2-3; TRBD2 agrees at 10 bases. The CDR3 covers 17 residues. The V gene's germline CDR1 is KGHDR and CDR2 SFDVKD. The ends lost 0 bases at V and 5 bases at J; junction bases unmatched: 7.

This clonotype was seen repeatedly, ten times or more. This chain joins TRBV7-2 and TRBJ2-5; D call uncertain. V lost 3 bases and J 2 bases, leaving 7 bases between the germline ends. The length of the CDR3 is 13 residues. CDR1 and CDR2 from the germline V gene are SGHTA and FQGNSA. The CDR3 loop reads CASSFPPQETQYF. The CDR3 DNA follows: TGTGCCAGCAGCTTTCCTCCGCAAGAGACCCAGTACTTC.

This clonotype was detected only a few times. The chain couples TRBV24-1 to TRBJ1-2; D gene unclear. The CDR3 covers 13 residues. Trimming shortened V by 0 bases and J by 6 bases, and 7 bases separated the two germline ends. CDR1 and CDR2 (germline): KGHDR, SFDVKD. CDR3 sequence: CATSDLGGDGYTF. The CDR3 DNA follows: TGTGCCACCAGTGATTTGGGAGGCGATGGCTACACCTTC.

The chain joins TRBV21-1 to TRBJ2-7; the table calls TRBD2, which could not be checked here. TRBV21-1 is assigned pseudogene status. CDR3 length equals 16 residues. CDR3 nucleotide sequence: TGTGCCAGCAGCTCCCGCGGCGGAGTGACCTGGTACGAGCAGTACTTC. Translated, it gives CASSSRGGVTWYEQYF.

This clonotype was detected only once. Relative to the germline gene, one junction end is altered; a read error may explain this. The rearrangement links TRBV7-3 to TRBJ2-1; perhaps TRBD2 as D (6 bases). Germline CDR1 is SGHTA and CDR2 is FQGTGA. There are 14 residues in the CDR3. CDR3 bases: TGTGCCAGCAGCTTAGGAGGGTTGAACAATGAGCGGTTCTTC. It yields the protein CASSLGGLNNERFF. The entire variable domain, with the rest obtained from reference TRBV7-3 and TRBJ2-1, is as follows: GAGVSQTPSNKVTEKGKYVELRCDPISGHTALYWYRQSLGQGPEFLIYFQGTGAADDSGLPNDRFFAVRPEGSVSTLKIQRTERGDSAVYLCASSLGGLNNERFFGPGTRLTVL.

The V gene is TRBV11-2, the J gene TRBJ1-2; 8 nucleotides line up with TRBD1. Germline V lookup: CDR1 SGHAT, CDR2 FQNNGV. The ends lost 4 bases at V and 4 bases at J; junction bases unmatched: 11. This CDR3 contains 16 residues. In DNA, the CDR3 is TGTGCCAGCAGCTCCTTCTGGAGACAGGGGCCCTATGGCTACACCTTC. It codes for CASSSFWRQGPYGYTF.

The chain is built from TRBV5-1 and TRBJ2-2, with D perhaps assigned TRBD1 or TRBD2 (5 bases each). This CDR3 spans 15 amino acids. Germline CDR1 SGHRS, CDR2 YFSETQ. V was clipped by 2 bases and J by 6 bases, with 14 bases between them. The CDR3, as DNA: TGCGCCAGCAGCTTCGGGGCAGGGTACGCCGGGGAGCTGTTTTTT. Protein product: CASSFGAGYAGELFF.

V usage is TRBV7-9 and J usage is TRBJ2-3; 7 bases agree with TRBD2. The V gene end was trimmed by 2 bases and the J gene end by 6 bases; junction bases not matched to a gene: 5. This CDR3 comprises 14 residues. Germline values: CDR1 SEHNR, CDR2 FQNEAQ (reference sequence). In DNA, the CDR3 is TGTGCCAGCAGCTTACACACAGCGGGGGATACGCAGTATTTT. Translating gives CASSLHTAGDTQYF.

The CDR3 nucleotides read TGTGCCAGCAGTTTAATGAACTACGAGCAGTACTTC. Translating it yields CASSLMNYEQYF. The chain joins TRBV28 to TRBJ2-7, with unresolved D. The CDR3 totals 12 residues. V was cut by 2 bases and J by 3 bases, with 5 bases left in between. Germline CDR1 reads MDHEN; CDR2 reads SYDVKM. Complete variable domain (other parts from reference TRBV28 and TRBJ2-7): DVKVTQSSRYLVKRTGEKVFLECVQDMDHENMFWYRQDPGLGLRLIYFSYDVKMKEKGDIPEGYSVSREKKERFSLILESASTNQTSMYLCASSLMNYEQYFGPGTRLTVT.

This chain links TRBV27 with TRBJ1-5, with 9 bases identical to TRBD1. The germline V gene has CDR1 MNHEY and CDR2 SMNVEV (reference sequence). The CDR3 runs 18 residues. The junction had 17 bases not matched to a gene; V was cut back by 6 bases and J by 5 bases. The CDR3 DNA reads as TGTGCCAGCAGCCCAGCTAGAGGCCGGGACAGGGTCCATCAGCCCCAGCATTTT. This gives the protein CASSPARGRDRVHQPQHF.